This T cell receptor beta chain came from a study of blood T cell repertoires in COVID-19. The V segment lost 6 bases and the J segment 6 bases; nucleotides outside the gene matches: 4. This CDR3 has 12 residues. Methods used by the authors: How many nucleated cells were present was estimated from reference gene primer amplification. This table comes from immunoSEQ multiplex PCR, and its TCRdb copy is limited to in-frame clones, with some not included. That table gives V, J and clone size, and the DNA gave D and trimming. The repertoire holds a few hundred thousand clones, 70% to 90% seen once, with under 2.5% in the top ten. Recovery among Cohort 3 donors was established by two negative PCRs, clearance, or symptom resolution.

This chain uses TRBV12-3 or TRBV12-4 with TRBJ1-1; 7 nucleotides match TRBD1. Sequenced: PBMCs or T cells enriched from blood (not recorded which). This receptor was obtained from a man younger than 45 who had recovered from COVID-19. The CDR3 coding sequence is TGTGCCAGCAGGATGACAGGGCCTGAAGCTTTCTTT. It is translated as CASRMTGPEAFF.